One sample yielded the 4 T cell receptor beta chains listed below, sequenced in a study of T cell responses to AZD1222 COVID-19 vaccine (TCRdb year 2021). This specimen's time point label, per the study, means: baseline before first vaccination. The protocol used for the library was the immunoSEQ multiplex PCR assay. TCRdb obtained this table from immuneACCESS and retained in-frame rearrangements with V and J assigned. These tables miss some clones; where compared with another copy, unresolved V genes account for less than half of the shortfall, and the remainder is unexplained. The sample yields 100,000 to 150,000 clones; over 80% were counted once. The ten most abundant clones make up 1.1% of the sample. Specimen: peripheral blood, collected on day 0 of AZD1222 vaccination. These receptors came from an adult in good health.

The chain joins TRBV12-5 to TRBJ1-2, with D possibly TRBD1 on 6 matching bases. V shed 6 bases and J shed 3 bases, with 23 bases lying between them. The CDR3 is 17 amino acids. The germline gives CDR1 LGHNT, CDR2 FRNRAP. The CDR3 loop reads CASGKMGQRATYYGYTF. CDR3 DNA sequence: TGTGCTAGTGGCAAAATGGGACAACGCGCCACTTACTATGGCTACACCTTC.

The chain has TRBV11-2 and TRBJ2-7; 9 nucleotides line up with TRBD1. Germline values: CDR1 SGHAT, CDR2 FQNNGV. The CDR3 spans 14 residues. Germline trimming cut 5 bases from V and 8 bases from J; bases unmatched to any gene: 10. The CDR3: CASSLPTGGYQQYF. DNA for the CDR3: TGTGCCAGCAGCCTACCGACAGGGGGTTACCAGCAGTACTTC.

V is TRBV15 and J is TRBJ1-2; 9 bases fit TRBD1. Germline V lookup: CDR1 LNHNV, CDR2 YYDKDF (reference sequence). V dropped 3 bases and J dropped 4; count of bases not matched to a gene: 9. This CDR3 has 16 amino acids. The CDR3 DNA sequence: TGTGCCACCAGCAGTTTTGTCACAGGGGGCGGCTATGGCTACACCTTC. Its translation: CATSSFVTGGGYGYTF.

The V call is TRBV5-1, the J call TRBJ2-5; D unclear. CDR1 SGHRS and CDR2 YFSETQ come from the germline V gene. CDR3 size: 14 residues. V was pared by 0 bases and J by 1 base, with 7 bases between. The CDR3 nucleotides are TGCGCCAGCAGCTTGGTCGGCACCCAAGAGACCCAGTACTTC. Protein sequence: CASSLVGTQETQYF.